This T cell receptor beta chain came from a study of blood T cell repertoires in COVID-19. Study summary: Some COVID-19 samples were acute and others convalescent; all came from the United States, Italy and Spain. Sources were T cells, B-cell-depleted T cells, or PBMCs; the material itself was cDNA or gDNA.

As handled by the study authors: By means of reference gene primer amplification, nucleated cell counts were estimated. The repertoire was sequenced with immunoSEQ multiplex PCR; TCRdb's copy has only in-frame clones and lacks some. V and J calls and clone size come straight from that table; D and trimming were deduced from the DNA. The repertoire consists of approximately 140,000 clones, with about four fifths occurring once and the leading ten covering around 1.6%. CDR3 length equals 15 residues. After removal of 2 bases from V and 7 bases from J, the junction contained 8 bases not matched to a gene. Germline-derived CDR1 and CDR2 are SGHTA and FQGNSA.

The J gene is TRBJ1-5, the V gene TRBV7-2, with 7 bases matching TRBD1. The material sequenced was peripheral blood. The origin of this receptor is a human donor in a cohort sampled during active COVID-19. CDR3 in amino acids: CASSLSRTGEQPQHF. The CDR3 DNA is TGTGCCAGCAGCTTATCAAGGACAGGAGAACAGCCCCAGCATTTT.